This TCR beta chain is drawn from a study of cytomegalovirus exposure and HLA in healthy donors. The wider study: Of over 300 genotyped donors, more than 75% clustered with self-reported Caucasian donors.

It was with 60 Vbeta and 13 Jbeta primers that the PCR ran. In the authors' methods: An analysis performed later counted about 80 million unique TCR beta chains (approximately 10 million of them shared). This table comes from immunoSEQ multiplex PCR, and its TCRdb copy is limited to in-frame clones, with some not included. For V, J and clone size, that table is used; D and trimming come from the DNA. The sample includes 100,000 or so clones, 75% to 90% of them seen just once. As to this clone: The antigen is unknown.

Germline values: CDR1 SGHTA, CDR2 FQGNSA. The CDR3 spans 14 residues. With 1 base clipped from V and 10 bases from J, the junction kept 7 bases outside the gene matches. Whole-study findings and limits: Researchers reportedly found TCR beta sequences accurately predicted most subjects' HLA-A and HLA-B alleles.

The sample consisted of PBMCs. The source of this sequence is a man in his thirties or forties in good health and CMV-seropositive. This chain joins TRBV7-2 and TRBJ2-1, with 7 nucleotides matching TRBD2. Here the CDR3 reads CASSLDGGRSEQFF. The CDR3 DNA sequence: TGTGCCAGCAGCTTAGACGGGGGGAGAAGCGAGCAGTTCTTC.